This T cell receptor beta chain was captured by sequencing in a study of identifying expanded T cells in peripheral blood. Whole-study results and caveats: Roughly 2-week clone count variance significantly increased as total template count grew. Over two and four weeks, about 17 and 20 clones changed, versus approximately 1.1 between replicates.

About this clone: Its antigen is currently unknown.

No infections or other immune events were documented during collection. The germline CDR1 and CDR2 sequences are GTSNPN and SVGIG (reference sequence). J lost 3 bases, V lost 0 bases, and 4 bases had no gene match. The CDR3 spans 15 residues. Method: immunoSEQ multiplex PCR; TCRdb's copy keeps in-frame clones and lacks some. The data show tens of thousands of clones, more than 75% seen once. The source is a person aged 18-70 years in good health. Sample: blood. The J gene is TRBJ2-1, the V gene TRBV30; 8 nucleotides line up with TRBD2. The CDR3 reads CAWSVGTRVYNEQFF. The DNA for the CDR3 is TGTGCCTGGAGTGTTGGGACTAGGGTCTACAATGAGCAGTTCTTC.